The source of this TCR beta chain is a study of early T cells in non-severe SARS-CoV-2 infection. V gave up 4 bases and J gave up 5 bases; unmatched junction bases: 9. Germline-derived CDR1 and CDR2 are MDHEN and SYDVKM. The CDR3 spans 15 residues. Unique molecular identifier tags were affixed to discrete cDNA molecules. One entry per CDR3 protein results from TCRdb running MiXCR on the 5' RACE reads. The table lists more than 85,000 distinct CDR3 sequences, about 12% of them singletons. This clonotype was sampled from an adult who was a healthcare worker with PCR-confirmed SARS-CoV-2 infection or an uninfected control (not recorded which). The V gene is TRBV28, the J gene TRBJ2-3; 7 positions match TRBD2. Sequencing was done on a sample of whole blood. CDR3: CASSSRTSVVDTQYF. The CDR3 DNA follows: TGTGCCAGCAGTTCGCGGACTAGTGTAGTAGATACGCAGTATTTT.